This T cell receptor beta chain comes out of a study of blood T cell repertoires in COVID-19 (dated by TCRdb to 2018 to 2021). About the full investigation: Samples from collaborators originated in the United States, Italy and Spain and spanned both the acute and convalescent phases of COVID-19. The material from the prospective study consisted of cDNA or gDNA derived from T cells, B-cell-depleted T cells, or PBMCs. The dataset comprised deeply sampled blood TCRbeta repertoires from subjects exposed to, actively infected with, or recovered from COVID-19. The repertoires were released in a freely available public database intended as a resource for research on the immune response to SARS-CoV-2. The samples were drawn from two sources: the first 160 participants of the ongoing ImmuneRACE study, and 950 to 1,500 subjects contributed by 6 global collaborators. Nearly every sample came with metadata listing a de-identified subject ID, COVID-19 status, age in years and sex. Where HLA class I and class II types were available, the types were taken from metadata supplied by the sample provider, not from assay-based typing. Results and caveats for the whole study, not just this receptor: Clinical and demographic metadata were provided uncurated, with the amount varying by source and participant.

The collaborating institutions used their own protocols to collect whole blood in K2EDTA tubes. For TCRbeta analysis, collaborator samples were shipped as frozen whole blood, as isolated PBMCs, or as DNA extracted from either sample type. Points on this clone: No antigen is known for it. Base qualities are not provided; no much larger clone lies one nucleotide away.

TCRbeta CDR3 regions were amplified from genomic DNA by means of the immunoSEQ Assay, a bias-controlled multiplex PCR. In the source study's methods: The number of nucleated cells in each sample was estimated by amplification of reference gene primers within the assay. To quantify the absolute abundance of each unique TCRbeta CDR3 rearrangement, sequence reads were collapsed and filtered. Productive Simpson clonality was computed per sample as the square root of Simpson's diversity index over productive rearrangements. As stored in TCRdb, this immuneACCESS dataset retains in-frame rearrangements with V and J assigned. A fraction of the clones does not appear; measured against another copy, unresolved V genes explain less than half of the discrepancy, and the remainder lacks a known reason. That table furnishes V, J and clone size, whereas the DNA furnished D and trimming. This sample lists 25,000 or so clones; roughly 88% were detected once. Of the sample, around 22% falls within the top ten clones.

V lost 0 bases and J lost 3 bases, and the count of bases not matched to a germline gene is 3. Reading the germline V gene gives CDR1 SGHTA and CDR2 FQGTGA. From its cysteine to its phenylalanine, the CDR3 spans 16 amino acids. The kept DNA is CDR3 alone, 48 bases in frame from the first base. The sequencing input was peripheral blood. The clonotype originates from a man aged 70-80 years in a cohort sampled during active COVID-19. The V and J genes are TRBV7-3 and TRBJ2-3; 10 bases in the junction line up with TRBD1. The DNA is TGTGCCAGCAGCTTAACGCCGGGACAGGGGACAGATACGCAGTATTTT. Its coded protein is CASSLTPGQGTDTQYF.